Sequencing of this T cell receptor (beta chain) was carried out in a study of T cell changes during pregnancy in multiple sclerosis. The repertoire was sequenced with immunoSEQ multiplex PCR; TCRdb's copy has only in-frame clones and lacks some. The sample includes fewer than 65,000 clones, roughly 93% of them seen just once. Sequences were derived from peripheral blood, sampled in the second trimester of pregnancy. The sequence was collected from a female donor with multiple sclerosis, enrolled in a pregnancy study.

Here the CDR3 DNA reads TGTGCCAGTAATGCAGGGGCGGTTGAAAAACTGTTTTTT. Its translation is CASNAGAVEKLFF. This chain joins TRBV19 and TRBJ1-4; D possibly corresponds to TRBD1 (6 bases). Trimming shortened V by 7 bases and J by 7 bases, and 13 bases separated the two germline ends. Germline V gives CDR1 LNHDA, CDR2 SQIVND (reference sequence). This CDR3 has 13 residues.